One sample yielded the 22 T cell receptor beta chains listed below, sequenced in a study of identical twins. One entry per CDR3 protein results from TCRdb running MiXCR on the 5' RACE reads. The top ten clones hold approximately 0.5% of a sample with hundreds of thousands of distinct CDR3 sequences, about 20% of them seen once. This sample also belongs to another study, concerning yellow fever vaccine responses in identical twins.

Sequencing used CD4+ T cells sorted from blood. Source of these receptors: a woman aged 18-29 years in good health.

This clonotype was recorded a few times. The junction departs from germline at one end; a sequencing error may be responsible. The chain uses TRBV3-1 and TRBJ2-7; 8 bases map to TRBD1. The length of the CDR3 is 14 residues. Germline CDR1 is LGHDT and CDR2 is YNNKEL (reference sequence). The CDR3: CASTQGQGAYEQYF. DNA of the CDR3: TGTGCCAGCACCCAAGGGCAGGGGGCTTACGAGCAGTACTTC.

In its sample, this clonotype was seen a few times. The chain recombines TRBV7-9 with TRBJ2-2, with D possibly matching TRBD1 (6 bases). The V end was cut by 7 bases, the J end by 6 bases, with 12 bases between. The CDR3 totals 13 residues. In germline, CDR1 is SEHNR, CDR2 FQNEAQ (reference sequence). In DNA, the CDR3 is TGTGCCAGCATCAAAGAGGGGGCCGGGGAGCTGTTTTTT. Residues: CASIKEGAGELFF.

This clonotype occurred a few times. The gene calls are TRBV5-1 and TRBJ2-1; D possibly corresponds to TRBD1 (5 bases). CDR1 SGHRS and CDR2 YFSETQ come from the germline V gene. V gave up 5 bases and J gave up 7 bases, with 13 bases separating them. This CDR3 spans 13 amino acids. CDR3 sequence: CASSSVGQNEQFF. The CDR3, as DNA: TGCGCCAGCAGTTCGGTCGGACAAAATGAGCAGTTCTTC.

The rearrangement joins TRBV5-1 to TRBJ1-5; the D gene is possibly TRBD1 (6 bases). The CDR3 consists of 12 residues. The V gene's germline CDR1 is SGHRS and CDR2 YFSETQ. V was cut by 5 bases and J by 14 bases, with 17 bases left in between. The CDR3 sequence: CASRGETGPEHF. CDR3 nucleotide sequence: TGCGCCAGCAGGGGGGAGACAGGTCCTGAGCATTTT.

This clonotype has more than one count but fewer than ten. V and J are TRBV7-2 and TRBJ2-7; tentatively, D is TRBD1 (6 bases). Germline V gene sequence: CDR1 SGHTA, CDR2 FQGNSA. The CDR3 has 12 residues. V was trimmed by 6 bases and J by 5 bases, leaving 11 bases between them. The CDR3 sequence: CASSTNRDEQYF. CDR3 in DNA: TGTGCCAGCAGTACAAACAGGGACGAGCAGTACTTC.

This clonotype was counted a few times. The CDR3 nucleotides read TGCAGTGCCATTAGCGGGAGGGCATGGGAGCAGTTCTTC. Translation: CSAISGRAWEQFF. This chain joins TRBV20-1 and TRBJ2-1; 11 bases map to TRBD2. This CDR3 comprises 13 residues. The trim removed 6 bases at V and 10 bases at J, leaving 8 bases unmatched. Per germline, CDR1 DFQATT and CDR2 SNEGSKA (reference sequence).

The chain uses TRBV10-3 and TRBJ2-7, with TRBD1 identical over 10 bases. J was trimmed by 6 bases and V by 10 bases; bases with no gene match: 6. The CDR3 is 12 amino acids. Germline lookup yields CDR1 ENHRY and CDR2 SYGVKD. This CDR3 is CATRDRGSEQYV. In DNA form, the CDR3 reads TGTGCCACTCGGGACAGGGGTTCCGAGCAGTACGTC.

This clonotype was recorded a few times. The V gene is TRBV5-1, the J gene TRBJ1-1; perhaps TRBD1 as D (5 bases). The CDR3 is 12 residues long. Between the trimmed V and J ends, which lost 2 bases and 6 bases, there was a span of 8 bases. Germline CDR1 SGHRS, CDR2 YFSETQ. CDR3 sequence: CASSFRGAEAFF. The CDR3 nucleotides read TGCGCCAGCAGCTTCCGAGGGGCTGAAGCTTTCTTT.

This chain uses TRBV7-7 with TRBJ2-2; unclear D gene. With 5 bases removed from V and 6 bases from J, the gap between germline ends came to 16 bases. The CDR3 loop spans 15 amino acids. Germline-derived CDR1 and CDR2 are SSHAT and FNYEAQ (reference sequence). In DNA form, the CDR3 reads TGTGCCAGCAGCACCGGACCAAATGGCGCCGGGGAGCTGTTTTTT. Its protein product is CASSTGPNGAGELFF.

V and J are TRBV6-2 or TRBV6-3 and TRBJ2-7; TRBD1 is a possible D gene (6 bases). V was clipped by 2 bases and J by 2 bases, with 10 bases between them. This CDR3 has 14 residues. Per germline, CDR1 MNHEY and CDR2 SVGEGT. The CDR3 region is CASSYIDRTYEQYF. CDR3 sequence (DNA): TGTGCCAGCAGTTACATAGACAGGACCTACGAGCAGTACTTC.

This clonotype was observed once. The gene calls are TRBV28 and TRBJ2-7; 9 nucleotides agree with TRBD2. The junction had 15 bases not matched to a gene; V was cut back by 7 bases and J by 5 bases. The CDR3 is 16 amino acids. Germline assignment: CDR1 MDHEN and CDR2 SYDVKM. The CDR3 here is CASTLGAGTSHDEQYF. The CDR3 DNA reads TGTGCCAGCACCCTAGGGGCCGGGACTAGCCACGACGAGCAGTACTTC.

This clonotype was seen repeatedly, ten times or more. This chain joins TRBV12-3 or TRBV12-4 and TRBJ1-2, with TRBD1 matching 9 bases. The trim removed 8 bases at V and 8 bases at J, leaving 12 bases unmatched. This CDR3 contains 14 residues. The CDR3 nucleotides read TGTGCCAGCCAAGGCCGGGACAGGGTAGGCGGCTACACCTTC. Translating gives CASQGRDRVGGYTF.

This chain uses TRBV27 with TRBJ1-2; D may be TRBD1 (5 bases). Trimming left V 5 bases short and J 0 bases short, with 13 bases between. This CDR3 contains 15 residues. CDR1 and CDR2 from the germline V gene are MNHEY and SMNVEV (reference sequence). CDR3 protein: CASSLRDGSNYGYTF. CDR3 sequence (DNA): TGTGCCAGCAGTCTTCGGGACGGATCTAACTATGGCTACACCTTC.

The gene calls are TRBV5-1 and TRBJ2-2, with TRBD1 matching 8 bases. CDR1 SGHRS and CDR2 YFSETQ come from the germline V gene. CDR3 size: 15 residues. After removal of 3 bases from V and 6 bases from J, the junction contained 7 bases not matched to a gene. The DNA of the CDR3 is TGCGCCAGCAGCTCGACAGGGGCAGGGCCCGGGGAGCTGTTTTTT. Translated, it gives CASSSTGAGPGELFF.

This clonotype was detected only a few times. The chain links TRBV29-1 to TRBJ2-1; 7 nucleotides align to TRBD2. The V segment lost 3 bases and the J segment 8 bases; nucleotides outside the gene matches: 13. This CDR3 contains 15 residues. Germline CDR1 SQVTM, CDR2 ANQGSEA. The CDR3: CSVDQRLAQIDEQFF. The CDR3 DNA is TGCAGCGTTGACCAACGACTAGCACAGATCGATGAGCAGTTCTTC.

J is TRBJ2-7 and V is TRBV5-1; D is unclear. The CDR3 is made up of 13 amino acids. The V gene lost 1 base and the J gene lost 5 bases, with 10 bases spanning the gap. CDR1 and CDR2 from the germline V gene are SGHRS and YFSETQ. CDR3 in DNA: TGCGCCAGCAGCTTGAAGACCGGAGACGAGCAGTACGTC. Translated, it gives CASSLKTGDEQYV.

A few counts support this clonotype. V gene TRBV18 combines with J gene TRBJ1-1; D unresolved. The ends were cut back, 4 bases at V and 7 bases at J, with 16 bases in the middle. The CDR3 totals 14 residues. Germline V gene lookup returns CDR1 KGHSH and CDR2 LQKENI. CDR3 coding DNA: TGTGCCAGCTCACTTCTTGGACCTGAGGATGAAGCTTTCTTT. This encodes CASSLLGPEDEAFF.

The chain couples TRBV20-1 to TRBJ1-5; 8 positions match TRBD1. V lost 6 bases, J lost 5 bases, and 9 bases stayed unmatched. In germline, CDR1 is DFQATT, CDR2 SNEGSKA (reference sequence). CDR3 length: 14 amino acids. The CDR3 bases are TGCAGTGCGCAGGGGGCCCAGGGAGATCAGCCCCAGCATTTT. Its translation is CSAQGAQGDQPQHF.

This sequence joins TRBV28 and TRBJ2-5; D could derive from TRBD1 or TRBD2 (5 bases each). V was pared by 5 bases and J by 2 bases, with 15 bases between. The CDR3 has 15 amino acids. Germline V gene data show CDR1 as MDHEN and CDR2 as SYDVKM. The CDR3 coding sequence is TGTGCCAGCAGTATTCTTAAGGGACCTCAAGAGACCCAGTACTTC. This codes for CASSILKGPQETQYF.

This clonotype was detected ten times or more. The V and J genes are TRBV12-3 or TRBV12-4 and TRBJ1-2, with 7 bases aligning to TRBD1. Trimming took 7 bases from V and 2 from J; bases not matched to a gene: 10. The length of the CDR3 is 15 residues. Here the CDR3 DNA reads TGTGCCAGCACCCCCTTAGGGGGCGCAAACTATGGCTACACCTTC. As protein: CASTPLGGANYGYTF.

This CDR3 is CSVEGPSGNEQFF. The CDR3 nucleotides read TGCAGCGTTGAAGGCCCTAGCGGCAATGAGCAGTTCTTC. The J gene is TRBJ2-1, the V gene TRBV29-1; TRBD2 matches 7 bases. J gave up 6 bases and V 1 base, and 3 bases lay outside the gene matches. CDR1 is SQVTM, CDR2 ANQGSEA, per germline. The CDR3 is made up of 13 amino acids.

The rearrangement links TRBV7-9 to TRBJ2-1; 8 bases map to TRBD2. The CDR3 is made up of 17 amino acids. V dropped 8 bases and J dropped 4; count of bases not matched to a gene: 16. Germline V lookup: CDR1 SEHNR, CDR2 FQNEAQ (reference sequence). The CDR3 region is CASGLGRAMPGYNEQFF. The CDR3 nucleotides are TGTGCCAGCGGCCTCGGGAGGGCCATGCCAGGGTACAATGAGCAGTTCTTC.